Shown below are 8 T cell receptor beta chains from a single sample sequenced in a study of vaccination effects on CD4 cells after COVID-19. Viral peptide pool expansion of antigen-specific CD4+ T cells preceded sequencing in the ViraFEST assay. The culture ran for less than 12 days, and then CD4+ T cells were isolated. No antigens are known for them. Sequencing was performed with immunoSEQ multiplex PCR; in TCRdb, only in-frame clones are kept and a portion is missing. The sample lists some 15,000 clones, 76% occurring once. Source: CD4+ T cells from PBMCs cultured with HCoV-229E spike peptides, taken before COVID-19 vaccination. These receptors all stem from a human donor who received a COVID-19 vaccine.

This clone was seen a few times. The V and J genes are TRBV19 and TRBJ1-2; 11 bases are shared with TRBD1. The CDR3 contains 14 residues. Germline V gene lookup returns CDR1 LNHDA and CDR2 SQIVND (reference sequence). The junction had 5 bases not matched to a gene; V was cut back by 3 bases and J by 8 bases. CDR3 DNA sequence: TGTGCCAGTAGTATGACCGGGACAGGGGGAGGCTACACCTTC. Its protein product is CASSMTGTGGGYTF.

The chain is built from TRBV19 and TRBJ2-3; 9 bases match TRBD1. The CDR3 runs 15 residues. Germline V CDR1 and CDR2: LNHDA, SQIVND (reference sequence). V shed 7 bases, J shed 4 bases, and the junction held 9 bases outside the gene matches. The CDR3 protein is CASTRGTGSSDTQYF. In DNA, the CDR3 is TGTGCCAGTACTCGAGGGACAGGGTCATCAGATACGCAGTATTTT.

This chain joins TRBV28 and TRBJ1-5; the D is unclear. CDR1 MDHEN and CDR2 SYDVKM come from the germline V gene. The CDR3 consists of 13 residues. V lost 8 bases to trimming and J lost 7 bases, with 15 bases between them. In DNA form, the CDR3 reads TGTGCCAGCCCAGCCAGAGGTGGGCAGCCCCAGCATTTT. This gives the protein CASPARGGQPQHF. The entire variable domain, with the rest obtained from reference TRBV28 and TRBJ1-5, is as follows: DVKVTQSSRYLVKRTGEKVFLECVQDMDHENMFWYRQDPGLGLRLIYFSYDVKMKEKGDIPEGYSVSREKKERFSLILESASTNQTSMYLCASPARGGQPQHFGDGTRLSIL.

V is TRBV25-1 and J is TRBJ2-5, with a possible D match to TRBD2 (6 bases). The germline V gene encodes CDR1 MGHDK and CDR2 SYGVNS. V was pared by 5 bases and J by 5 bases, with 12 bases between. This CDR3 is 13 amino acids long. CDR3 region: CASSRVGGETQYF. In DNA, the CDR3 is TGTGCCAGCAGTAGGGTTGGAGGGGAGACCCAGTACTTC.

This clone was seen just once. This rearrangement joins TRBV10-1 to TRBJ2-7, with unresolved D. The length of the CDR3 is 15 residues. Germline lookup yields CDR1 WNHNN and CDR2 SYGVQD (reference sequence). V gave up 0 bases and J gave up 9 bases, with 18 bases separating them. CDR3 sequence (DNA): TGCGCCAGCAGTGAGTCGAGTCTAGTTATCCTCGGGCAGTACTTC. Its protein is CASSESSLVILGQYF.

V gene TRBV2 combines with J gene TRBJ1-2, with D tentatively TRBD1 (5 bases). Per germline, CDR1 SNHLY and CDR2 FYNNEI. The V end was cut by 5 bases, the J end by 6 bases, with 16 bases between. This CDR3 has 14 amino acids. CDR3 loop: CASSFLGERDGYTF. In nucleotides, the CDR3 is TGTGCCAGCAGTTTCTTGGGGGAGAGGGATGGCTACACCTTC.

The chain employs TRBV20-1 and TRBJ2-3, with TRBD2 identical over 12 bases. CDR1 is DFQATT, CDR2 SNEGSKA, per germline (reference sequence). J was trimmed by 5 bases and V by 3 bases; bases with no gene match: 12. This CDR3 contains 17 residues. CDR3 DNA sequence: TGCAGTGCTAGTGGAGGAACTAGCGGGAGGCGTCAAGATACGCAGTATTTT. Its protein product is CSASGGTSGRRQDTQYF.

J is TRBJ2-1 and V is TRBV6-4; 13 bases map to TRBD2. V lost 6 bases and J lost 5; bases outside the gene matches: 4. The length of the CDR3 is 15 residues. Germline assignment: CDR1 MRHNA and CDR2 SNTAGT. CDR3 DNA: TGTGCCAGCAGCCCCGGACTAGCGGGAGACAATGAGCAGTTCTTC. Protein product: CASSPGLAGDNEQFF.